Shown below are 16 T cell receptor beta chains from a single sample sequenced in a study of CD8 T cells in ankylosing spondylitis. Study findings and constraints: Blood of patients with ankylosing spondylitis appeared to be characterized by a TCR beta motif of about eight highly homologous variants.

The antigens for these receptors are not known. MiXCR, run by TCRdb on the 5' RACE reads, gives a single entry per CDR3 protein. Among a few hundred thousand distinct CDR3 sequences listed, roughly an eighth were seen once. The sample comprised blood, either unsorted or a sorted T cell fraction (not recorded which). These TCRs come from a male donor with ankylosing spondylitis.

Ten or more counts support this clonotype. This chain uses TRBV5-1 with TRBJ1-2; 8 positions agree with TRBD1. Germline-derived CDR1 and CDR2 are SGHRS and YFSETQ. The CDR3 runs to 15 residues. V was clipped by 3 bases and J by 1 base; unmatched bases: 5. CDR3: CASSSLQGVNYGYTF. CDR3 nucleotide sequence: TGCGCCAGCAGCTCCCTACAGGGGGTTAACTATGGCTACACCTTC.

The chain combines TRBV6-2 or TRBV6-3 with TRBJ2-6, with D tentatively TRBD1 (6 bases). V lost 2 bases to trimming and J lost 0 bases, with 14 bases between them. Germline V CDR1 and CDR2: MNHEY, SVGEGT. This CDR3 comprises 18 residues. CDR3 region: CASSYGGRKSSGANVLTF. CDR3 DNA: TGTGCCAGCAGTTACGGGGGCAGAAAGAGCTCTGGGGCCAACGTCCTGACTTTC.

The chain joins TRBV2 to TRBJ1-4; D is unresolved. Looked up from germline, CDR1 is SNHLY and CDR2 is FYNNEI. V lost 5 bases and J 8 bases, leaving 18 bases between the germline ends. The CDR3 extends over 15 amino acids. Here the CDR3 reads CASSPPGSSPEKLFF. The CDR3 bases are TGTGCCAGCAGTCCCCCGGGCAGTTCTCCAGAAAAACTGTTTTTT.

The table lists this clonotype with a few counts. The chain links TRBV20-1 to TRBJ2-7; TRBD2 matches 8 bases. This CDR3 region has 14 residues. CDR1 is DFQATT, CDR2 SNEGSKA, per germline (reference sequence). As DNA, the CDR3 is TGCAGTGCCAGAGGGAGTAGCGGGACCAACGAGCAGTACGTC. Translated, it gives CSARGSSGTNEQYV.

This clonotype has ten or more counts. The CDR3 reads CASSLASAGANVLTF. As DNA, the CDR3 is TGTGCCAGCAGTTTAGCTAGTGCCGGGGCCAACGTCCTGACTTTC. This sequence joins TRBV27 and TRBJ2-6; D remains unclear. There are 15 residues in the CDR3. Germline V lookup: CDR1 MNHEY, CDR2 SMNVEV (reference sequence). V dropped 2 bases and J dropped 4 bases, with 9 bases sitting between them.

The CDR3 bases are TGTGCCAGCAGCCAAGTGCTTAGCTCCTACAATGAGCAGTTCTTC. Translation gives CASSQVLSSYNEQFF. The V gene is TRBV4-2, the J gene TRBJ2-1, with D unclear. Germline loops: CDR1 LGHNA, CDR2 YNFKEQ. The CDR3 extends over 15 amino acids. Trimming took 1 base from V and 0 from J, leaving 7 bases between them.

The V gene is TRBV29-1, the J gene TRBJ1-1, with D possibly matching TRBD1 (6 bases). V was clipped by 0 bases and J by 4 bases, with 9 bases between them. Germline CDR1 reads SQVTM; CDR2 reads ANQGSEA. This CDR3 has 13 amino acids. Here the CDR3 reads CSVEDRGPTEAFF. In nucleotides, the CDR3 is TGCAGCGTTGAAGACAGGGGCCCCACTGAAGCTTTCTTT.

Ten or more counts support this clonotype. V gene TRBV12-3 or TRBV12-4 combines with J gene TRBJ2-7; 7 bases match TRBD2. This CDR3 is built from 13 residues. The trim removed 6 bases at V and 6 bases at J, leaving 8 bases unmatched. This CDR3 is CASRPAGTTEQYV. CDR3 DNA: TGTGCCAGCAGACCCGCCGGGACTACCGAGCAGTACGTC.

V usage is TRBV20-1 and J usage is TRBJ2-5; D is uncertain. This CDR3 has 13 residues. The V and J ends lost 1 base and 2 bases respectively, with 8 bases between them. CDR1 and CDR2 from the germline V gene are DFQATT and SNEGSKA (reference sequence). DNA for the CDR3: TGCAGTGCTAGAGGGGTCGGGCAAGAGACCCAGTACTTC. Translation gives CSARGVGQETQYF.

The sample holds a few counts of this clonotype. The rearrangement links TRBV12-3 or TRBV12-4 to TRBJ2-2, with TRBD2 identical over 8 bases. V was pared by 4 bases and J by 5 bases, with 6 bases of the junction left unmatched. This CDR3 is 15 amino acids long. The CDR3 loop is CASSYRGGRTGELFF. The CDR3 DNA sequence: TGTGCCAGCAGTTACCGGGGGGGTCGGACCGGGGAGCTGTTTTTT.

This clonotype showed up just a few times. The CDR3 region is CASSGREGWTDTQYF. In DNA, the CDR3 is TGTGCCAGCAGCGGACGGGAGGGCTGGACAGATACGCAGTATTTT. The rearrangement joins TRBV4-2 to TRBJ2-3; the match to TRBD2 covers 8 bases. This CDR3 spans 15 amino acids. Germline V gene data show CDR1 as LGHNA and CDR2 as YNFKEQ. Trimming at V came to 5 bases and at J to 3 bases, leaving 7 bases not matched to a gene.

This clonotype was observed many times. The rearrangement links TRBV29-1 to TRBJ2-3; TRBD2 matches 7 bases. Germline V gives CDR1 SQVTM, CDR2 ANQGSEA. V lost 5 bases and J lost 1; bases outside the gene matches: 3. This CDR3 has 13 residues. The CDR3 protein is CSVQSGGTDTQYF. CDR3 nucleotides: TGCAGCGTTCAAAGCGGGGGCACAGATACGCAGTATTTT.

The chain recombines TRBV9 with TRBJ2-3; D remains unclear. The length of the CDR3 is 13 residues. The V and J ends lost 4 bases and 2 bases respectively, with 8 bases between them. Germline assignment: CDR1 SGDLS and CDR2 YYNGEE. Here the CDR3 reads CASSTNPTDTQYF. CDR3 coding DNA: TGTGCCAGCAGCACCAACCCCACAGATACGCAGTATTTT.

The chain couples TRBV6-2 or TRBV6-3 to TRBJ1-1, with TRBD1 as a possible D gene (6 bases). Trimming pared 6 bases from V and 10 bases from J, leaving 18 bases between. This CDR3 has 13 amino acids. CDR1 and CDR2 from the germline V gene are MNHEY and SVGEGT. The CDR3 sequence: CASSTGTFARAFF. The CDR3 DNA reads as TGTGCCAGCAGCACCGGGACATTCGCTCGAGCTTTCTTT.

V usage is TRBV7-9 and J usage is TRBJ2-1, with D maybe TRBD2 (6 bases). Germline values: CDR1 SEHNR, CDR2 FQNEAQ (reference sequence). CDR3 length: 15 residues. This CDR3 reads CATLGGKSSYNEQFF. The CDR3 DNA reads as TGTGCGACCTTGGGGGGAAAGAGCTCCTACAATGAGCAGTTCTTC.

Only a few counts were recorded for this clonotype. The rearrangement uses TRBV10-3 and TRBJ2-3; 14 bases match TRBD2. Germline values: CDR1 ENHRY, CDR2 SYGVKD. The CDR3 totals 19 residues. V lost 0 bases, J lost 4 bases, and 9 bases stayed unmatched. The CDR3 region is CAISESKGLAGDGSDTQYF. In DNA, the CDR3 is TGTGCCATCAGTGAGTCGAAGGGACTAGCGGGAGATGGTTCAGATACGCAGTATTTT.